Listed below are T cell receptor beta chains from one sample, sequenced in a study of T cells in Graves' hyperthyroidism and ophthalmopathy. One entry per CDR3 protein, called by TCRdb with MiXCR from the multiplex PCR reads. In the table there are around 620,000 distinct CDR3 sequences, about 16% of which are singletons. The sample taken for sequencing was blood. The receptors were gathered from a woman aged 30 to 39 with Graves' hyperthyroidism. Each CDR3 is given with its conserved first and last residue. D genes are given only for firm matches. Only part of the rows carry a size: once, few, many, or a class if the clone is expanded.

size	V	D	J	DNA	CDR3
few	TRBV11-3	TRBD2	TRBJ2-1	TGTGCCAGCAGCTTACCGGGACTAGTTAGTGAGCAGTTCTTC	CASSLPGLVSEQFF
.	TRBV18	.	TRBJ2-2	TGTGCCAGCTCACCCCGTTGGGACACCGGGGAGCTGTTTTTT	CASSPRWDTGELFF
.	TRBV4-1	.	TRBJ2-1	TGCGCCAGCAGCCAAGATTTCAGCGGCTCCTACAATGAGCAGTTCTTC	CASSQDFSGSYNEQFF
.	TRBV24-1	TRBD2	TRBJ2-7	TGTGCCACCAGTGATGGGACTAGCGGGAGTTGGAACCACCGTTACGGGCAGTACTTC	CATSDGTSGSWNHRYGQYF
.	TRBV30	TRBD1	TRBJ1-2	TGTGCCTGGAGTCCAGGGGGCAGGAACTATGGCTACACCTTC	CAWSPGGRNYGYTF
many	TRBV10-2	.	TRBJ1-2	TGCGCCAGCGCGAGACAGGAGAACTATGGCTACACCTTC	CASARQENYGYTF
.	TRBV2	TRBD2	TRBJ2-2	TGTGCCAGCAGCCTAGCGGGAGGGCCGGACGGGGAGCTGTTTTTT	CASSLAGGPDGELFF
.	TRBV15	.	TRBJ1-5	TGTGCCACCAGCAGAGAGGGGGCTAGCAATCAGCCCCAGCATTTT	CATSREGASNQPQHF
.	TRBV7-9	.	TRBJ2-7	TGTGCCAGCAGCTCCTGGGACGTTCTCTCCTACGAGCAGTACTTC	CASSSWDVLSYEQYF
many	TRBV15	TRBD2	TRBJ2-7	TGTGCCACCAGCAGTACTAGCGGTACTTACGAGCAGTACTTC	CATSSTSGTYEQYF
.	TRBV29-1	.	TRBJ2-5	TGCAGCGCTGAGGGCTCTGGGGAGACCCAGTACTTC	CSAEGSGETQYF
many	TRBV11-2	.	TRBJ1-4	TGTGCCAGCAGTATCCCAGGGGATGGAGAAAAACTGTTTTTT	CASSIPGDGEKLFF
many	TRBV3-1	TRBD2	TRBJ2-1	TGTGCCAGCAGCCAAGTGGCGGGAGGGTCGTGGATAAATGAGCAGTTCTTC	CASSQVAGGSWINEQFF
.	TRBV7-7	.	TRBJ2-5	TGTGCTAGCAGCTCGACCCCCCAGGGGACCCAGTACTTC	CASSSTPQGTQYF
.	TRBV30	.	TRBJ2-3	TGTGCCTGGAGTGTAGGCAGGGTTAGCGGAGATACGCAGTATTTT	CAWSVGRVSGDTQYF